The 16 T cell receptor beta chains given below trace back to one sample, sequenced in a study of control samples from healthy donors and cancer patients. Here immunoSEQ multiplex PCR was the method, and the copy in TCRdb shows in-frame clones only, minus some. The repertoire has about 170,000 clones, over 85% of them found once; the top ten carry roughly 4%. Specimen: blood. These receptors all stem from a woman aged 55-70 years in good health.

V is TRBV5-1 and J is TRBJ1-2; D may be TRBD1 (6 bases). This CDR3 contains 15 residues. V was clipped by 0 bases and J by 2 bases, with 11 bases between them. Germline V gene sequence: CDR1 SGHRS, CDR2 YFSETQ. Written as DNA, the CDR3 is TGCGCCAGCAGCTTGGCAGGGGACGGGAACTATGGCTACACCTTC. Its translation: CASSLAGDGNYGYTF.

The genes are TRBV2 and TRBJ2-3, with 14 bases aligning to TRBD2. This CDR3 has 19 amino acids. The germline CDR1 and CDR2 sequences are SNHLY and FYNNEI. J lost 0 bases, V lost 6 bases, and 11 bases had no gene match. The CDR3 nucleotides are TGTGCCAGCAGGGGCTGGACTAGCGGGGGGCCGGGAAGCACAGATACGCAGTATTTT. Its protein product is CASRGWTSGGPGSTDTQYF.

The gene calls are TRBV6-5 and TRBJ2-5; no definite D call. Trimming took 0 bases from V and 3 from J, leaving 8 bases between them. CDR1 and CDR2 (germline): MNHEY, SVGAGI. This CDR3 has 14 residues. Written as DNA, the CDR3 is TGTGCCAGCAGTTACTCGGCACAGAAAGAGACCCAGTACTTC. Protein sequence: CASSYSAQKETQYF.

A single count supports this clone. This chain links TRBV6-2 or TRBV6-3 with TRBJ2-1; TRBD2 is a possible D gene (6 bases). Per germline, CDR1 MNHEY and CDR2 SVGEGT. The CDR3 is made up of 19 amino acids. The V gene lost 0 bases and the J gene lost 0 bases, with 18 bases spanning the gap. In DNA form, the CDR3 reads TGTGCCAGCAGTTACTCGAGCTTTTCCGGGGGAAGCTCCTACAATGAGCAGTTCTTC. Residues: CASSYSSFSGGSSYNEQFF.

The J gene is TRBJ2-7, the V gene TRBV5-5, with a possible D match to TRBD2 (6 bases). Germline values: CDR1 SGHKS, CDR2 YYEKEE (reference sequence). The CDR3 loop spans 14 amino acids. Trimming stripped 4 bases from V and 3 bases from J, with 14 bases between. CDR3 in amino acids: CASSPWGDRYEQYF. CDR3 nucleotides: TGTGCCAGCAGCCCCTGGGGGGATCGCTACGAGCAGTACTTC.

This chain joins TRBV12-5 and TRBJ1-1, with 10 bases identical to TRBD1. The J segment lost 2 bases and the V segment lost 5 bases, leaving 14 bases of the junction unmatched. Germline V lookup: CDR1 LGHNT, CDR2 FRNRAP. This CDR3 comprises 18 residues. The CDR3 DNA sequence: TGTGCTAGTGGTCAAACGGGACAGGGGACCGGGATCAACACTGAAGCTTTCTTT. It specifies CASGQTGQGTGINTEAFF.

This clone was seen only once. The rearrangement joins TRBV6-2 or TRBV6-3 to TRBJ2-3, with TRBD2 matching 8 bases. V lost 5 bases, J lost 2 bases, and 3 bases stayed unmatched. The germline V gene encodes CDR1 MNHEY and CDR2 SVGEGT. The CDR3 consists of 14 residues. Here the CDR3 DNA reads TGTGCCAGCAGTACCGGACTAGCCACAGATACGCAGTATTTT. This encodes CASSTGLATDTQYF.

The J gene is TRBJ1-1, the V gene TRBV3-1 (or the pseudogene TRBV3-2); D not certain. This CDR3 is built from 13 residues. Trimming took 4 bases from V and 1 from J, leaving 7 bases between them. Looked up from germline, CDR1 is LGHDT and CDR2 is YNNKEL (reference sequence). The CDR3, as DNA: TGTGCCAGCAGCCCCGCGGAGAACACTGAAGCTTTCTTT. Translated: CASSPAENTEAFF.

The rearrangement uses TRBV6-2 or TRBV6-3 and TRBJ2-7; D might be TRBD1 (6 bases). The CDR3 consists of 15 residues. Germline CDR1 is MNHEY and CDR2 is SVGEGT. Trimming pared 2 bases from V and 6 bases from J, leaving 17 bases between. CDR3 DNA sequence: TGTGCCAGCAGTTACGGAGTCCGACGAGGGGGCGAGCAGTACTTC. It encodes CASSYGVRRGGEQYF.

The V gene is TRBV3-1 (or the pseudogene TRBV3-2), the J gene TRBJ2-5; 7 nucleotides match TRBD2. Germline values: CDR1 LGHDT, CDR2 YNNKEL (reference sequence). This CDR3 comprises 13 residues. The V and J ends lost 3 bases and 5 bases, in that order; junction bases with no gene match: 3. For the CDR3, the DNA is TGTGCCAGCAGCCAGCGGGGAGGGGAGACCCAGTACTTC. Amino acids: CASSQRGGETQYF.

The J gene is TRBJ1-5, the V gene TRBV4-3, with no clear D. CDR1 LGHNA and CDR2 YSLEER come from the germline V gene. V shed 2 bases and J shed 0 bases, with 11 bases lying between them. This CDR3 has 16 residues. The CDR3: CASSQTPTGSNQPQHF. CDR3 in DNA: TGCGCCAGCAGCCAAACTCCGACGGGTAGCAATCAGCCCCAGCATTTT.

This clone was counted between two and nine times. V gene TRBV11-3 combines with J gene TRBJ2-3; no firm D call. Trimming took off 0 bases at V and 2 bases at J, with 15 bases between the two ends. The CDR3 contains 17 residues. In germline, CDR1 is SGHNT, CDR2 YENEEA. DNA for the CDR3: TGTGCCAGCAGCTTAGATGCTGGCACTTCTGTCACAGATACGCAGTATTTT. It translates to CASSLDAGTSVTDTQYF.

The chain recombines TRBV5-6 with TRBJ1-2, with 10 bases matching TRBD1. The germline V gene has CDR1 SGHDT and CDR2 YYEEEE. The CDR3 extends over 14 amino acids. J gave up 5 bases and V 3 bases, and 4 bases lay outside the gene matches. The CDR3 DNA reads TGTGCCAGCAGCTCGACAGGGGGCAGGTATGGCTACACCTTC. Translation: CASSSTGGRYGYTF.

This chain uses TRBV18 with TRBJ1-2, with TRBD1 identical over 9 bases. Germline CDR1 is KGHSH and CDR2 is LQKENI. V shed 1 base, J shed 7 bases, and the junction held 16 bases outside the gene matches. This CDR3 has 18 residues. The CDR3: CASSPLITGTGYDPGYTF. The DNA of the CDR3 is TGTGCCAGCTCACCACTGATTACCGGGACAGGGTATGATCCTGGCTACACCTTC.

CDR3 amino acids: CASSIQGRNTEAFF. For the CDR3, the DNA is TGTGCCAGTAGTATCCAGGGGAGGAACACTGAAGCTTTCTTT. This chain connects TRBV19 to TRBJ1-1; weak D call: TRBD1 (6 bases). The CDR3 is 14 amino acids. Germline CDR1 is LNHDA and CDR2 is SQIVND (reference sequence). Trimming removed 3 bases at V and 1 base at J, with 9 bases between.

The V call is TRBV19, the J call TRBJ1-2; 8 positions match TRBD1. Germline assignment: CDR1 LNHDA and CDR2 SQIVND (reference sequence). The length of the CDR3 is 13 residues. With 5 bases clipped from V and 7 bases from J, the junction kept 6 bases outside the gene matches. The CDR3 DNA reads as TGTGCCAGTAGTCCGACAGGGGAGGGTGGCTACACCTTC. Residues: CASSPTGEGGYTF.